This T cell receptor beta chain was sequenced in a study of spatial heterogeneity in lung cancer. Trimming removed 4 bases at V and 1 base at J, with 10 bases between. This CDR3 comprises 14 residues. Germline loops: CDR1 SGDLS, CDR2 YYNGEE. Sample time point: blood at routine non-recurrence follow-up after resection. This clonotype came up many times. TCRdb processed the 5' RACE reads anew with MiXCR; each CDR3 protein has one entry. The profile covers about 43,000 distinct CDR3 sequences, with approximately 22% appearing a single time and less than 9.5% taken by the ten largest. The rearrangement joins TRBV9 to TRBJ2-3; no clear D. This TCR was sampled from a female donor with early-stage non-small cell lung cancer. Sequencing was performed on PBMCs, taken at follow-up. The CDR3 nucleotides are TGTGCCAGCAGCCCCTGGACCGGCACAGATACGCAGTATTTT. Amino acids: CASSPWTGTDTQYF. Full variable domain (remainder filled in from reference TRBV9 and TRBJ2-3): DSGVTQTPKHLITATGQRVTLRCSPRSGDLSVYWYQQSLDQGLQFLIQYYNGEERAKGNILERFSAQQFPDLHSELNLSSLELGDSALYFCASSPWTGTDTQYFGPGTRLTVL.